This entry is about one TCR beta chain. TCRdb keeps only in-frame clones here, not all; method: immunoSEQ multiplex PCR. Here the sample spans about 210,000 clones, 82% being singletons. These data originate in a study of blood T cell repertoires in COVID-19. At the level of the study: In each case, the material was cDNA or gDNA derived from T cells, B-cell-depleted T cells, or PBMCs.

The CDR3 is 15 residues long. In germline, CDR1 is SGHRS, CDR2 YFSETQ. V was trimmed by 3 bases and J by 10 bases, leaving 20 bases between them. This sequence joins TRBV5-1 and TRBJ2-1; no clear D gene. The source of this sequence is a woman in her seventies with COVID-19, enrolled during active disease. Input material: peripheral blood. The DNA for the CDR3 is TGCGCCAGCAGCTCTACTAATCCGCCCAGTGGGGAGCAGTTCTTC. Its protein product is CASSSTNPPSGEQFF.